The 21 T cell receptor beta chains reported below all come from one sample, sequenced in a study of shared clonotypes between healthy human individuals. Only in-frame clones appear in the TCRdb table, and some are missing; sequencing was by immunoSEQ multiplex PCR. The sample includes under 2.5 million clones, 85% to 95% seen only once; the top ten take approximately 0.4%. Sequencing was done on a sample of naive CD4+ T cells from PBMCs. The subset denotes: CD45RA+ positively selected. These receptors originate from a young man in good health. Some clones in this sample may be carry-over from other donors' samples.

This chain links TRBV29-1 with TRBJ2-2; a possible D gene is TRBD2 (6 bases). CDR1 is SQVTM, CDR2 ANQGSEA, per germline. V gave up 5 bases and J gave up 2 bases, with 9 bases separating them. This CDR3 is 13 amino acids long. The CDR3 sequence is CSVRDFNTGELFF. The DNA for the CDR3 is TGCAGCGTTCGGGACTTTAACACCGGGGAGCTGTTTTTT.

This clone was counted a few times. This CDR3 is CASSLGQGHTEAFF. The CDR3 region has the DNA TGTGCCAGCAGCCTAGGACAGGGGCATACTGAAGCTTTCTTT. The chain combines TRBV7-3 with TRBJ1-1, with 9 bases identical to TRBD1. Trimming removed 5 bases from V and 5 bases from J; junction bases left unmatched: 6. In germline, CDR1 is SGHTA, CDR2 FQGTGA. The CDR3 contains 14 residues.

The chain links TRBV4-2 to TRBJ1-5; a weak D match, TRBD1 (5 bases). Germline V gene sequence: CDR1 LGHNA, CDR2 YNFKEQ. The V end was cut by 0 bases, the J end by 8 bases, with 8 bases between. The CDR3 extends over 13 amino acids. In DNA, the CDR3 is TGTGCCAGCAGCCAAGATAGGGGCGAGCCCCAGCATTTT. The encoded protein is CASSQDRGEPQHF.

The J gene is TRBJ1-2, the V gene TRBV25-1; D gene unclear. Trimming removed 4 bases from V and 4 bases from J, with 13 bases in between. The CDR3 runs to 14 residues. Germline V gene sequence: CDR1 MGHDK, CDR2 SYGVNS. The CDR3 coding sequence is TGTGCCAGCAGTGCGTCCAGCCTGGTCTATGGCTACACCTTC. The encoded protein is CASSASSLVYGYTF.

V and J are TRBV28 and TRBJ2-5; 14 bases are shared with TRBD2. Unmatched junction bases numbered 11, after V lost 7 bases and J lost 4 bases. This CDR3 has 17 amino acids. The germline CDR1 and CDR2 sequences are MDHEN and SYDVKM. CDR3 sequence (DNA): TGTGCCAGCAAGCGGAGACTAGCGGGAGGGGATAGAGAGACCCAGTACTTC. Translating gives CASKRRLAGGDRETQYF.

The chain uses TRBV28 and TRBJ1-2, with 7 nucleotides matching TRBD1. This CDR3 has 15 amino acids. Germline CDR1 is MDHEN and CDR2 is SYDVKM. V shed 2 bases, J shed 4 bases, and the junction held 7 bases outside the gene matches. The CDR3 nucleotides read TGTGCCAGCAGTTTACCTACAGGGGACGGCTATGGCTACACCTTC. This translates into CASSLPTGDGYGYTF.

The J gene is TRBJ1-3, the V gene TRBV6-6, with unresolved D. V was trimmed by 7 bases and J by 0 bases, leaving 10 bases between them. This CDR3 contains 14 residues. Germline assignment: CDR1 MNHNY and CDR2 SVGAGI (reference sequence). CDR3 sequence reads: CASNTESSGNTIYF. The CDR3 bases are TGTGCCAGCAACACGGAGAGCTCTGGAAACACCATATATTTT.

The CDR3 protein is CASIQRAGENEQFF. CDR3 bases: TGTGCCAGCATCCAACGGGCAGGGGAAAATGAGCAGTTCTTC. The rearrangement joins TRBV5-4 to TRBJ2-1, with a weak D call TRBD1 (6 bases). V lost 6 bases to trimming and J lost 7 bases, with 17 bases between them. There are 14 residues in the CDR3. Per the germline V gene, CDR1 is SGHNT and CDR2 is YYREEE (reference sequence).

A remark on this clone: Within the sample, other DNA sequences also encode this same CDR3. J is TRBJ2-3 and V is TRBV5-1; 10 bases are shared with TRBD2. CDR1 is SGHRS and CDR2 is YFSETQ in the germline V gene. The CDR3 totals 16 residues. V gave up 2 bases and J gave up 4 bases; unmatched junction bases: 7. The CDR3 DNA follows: TGCGCCAGCAGCTTCCCTTTAGCGGGAGGACCAGATACGCAGTATTTT. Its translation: CASSFPLAGGPDTQYF.

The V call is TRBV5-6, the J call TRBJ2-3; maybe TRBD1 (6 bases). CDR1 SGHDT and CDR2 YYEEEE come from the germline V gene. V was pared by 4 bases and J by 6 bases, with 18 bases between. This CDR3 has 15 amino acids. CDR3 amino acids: CASSGTTGYEDTQYF. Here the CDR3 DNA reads TGTGCCAGCAGCGGAACGACAGGTTACGAGGATACGCAGTATTTT.

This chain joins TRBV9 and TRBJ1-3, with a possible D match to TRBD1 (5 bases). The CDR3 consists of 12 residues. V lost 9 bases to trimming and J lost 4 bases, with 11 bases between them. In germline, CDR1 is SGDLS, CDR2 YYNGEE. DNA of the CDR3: TGTGCCACCGGGACGGGGGGAAACACCATATATTTT. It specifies CATGTGGNTIYF.

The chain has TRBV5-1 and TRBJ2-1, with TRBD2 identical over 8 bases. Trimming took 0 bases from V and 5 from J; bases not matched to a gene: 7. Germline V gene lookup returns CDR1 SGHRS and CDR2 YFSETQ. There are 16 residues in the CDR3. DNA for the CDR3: TGCGCCAGCAGCTTGGGTCCCGGGAGGGTCAACAATGAGCAGTTCTTC. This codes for CASSLGPGRVNNEQFF.

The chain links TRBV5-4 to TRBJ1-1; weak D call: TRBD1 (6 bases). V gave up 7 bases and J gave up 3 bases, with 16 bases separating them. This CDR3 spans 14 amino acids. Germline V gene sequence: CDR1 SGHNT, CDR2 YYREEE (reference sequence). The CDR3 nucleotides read TGTGCCAGCGGTGCACAGGGAGGAGACACTGAAGCTTTCTTT. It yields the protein CASGAQGGDTEAFF.

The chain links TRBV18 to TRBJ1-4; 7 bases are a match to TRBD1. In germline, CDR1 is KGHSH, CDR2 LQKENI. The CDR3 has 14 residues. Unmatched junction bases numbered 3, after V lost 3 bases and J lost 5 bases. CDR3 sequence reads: CASSPSGQNEKLFF. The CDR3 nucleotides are TGTGCCAGCTCACCCTCGGGACAGAATGAAAAACTGTTTTTT.

CDR3: CASSPMSYEQYF. CDR3 coding DNA: TGTGCCAGCAGCCCGATGTCCTACGAGCAGTACTTC. The chain has TRBV11-2 and TRBJ2-7, with D unclear. Germline CDR1 SGHAT, CDR2 FQNNGV. Trimming cost V 5 bases and J 1 base, with 6 bases left between them. The CDR3 is made up of 12 amino acids.

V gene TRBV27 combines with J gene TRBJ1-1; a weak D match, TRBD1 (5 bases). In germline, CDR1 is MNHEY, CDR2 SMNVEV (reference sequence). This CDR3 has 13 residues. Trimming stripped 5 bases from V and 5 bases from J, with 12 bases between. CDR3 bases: TGTGCCAGCAGTCCCCGGGAGGGGACTGAAGCTTTCTTT. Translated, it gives CASSPREGTEAFF.

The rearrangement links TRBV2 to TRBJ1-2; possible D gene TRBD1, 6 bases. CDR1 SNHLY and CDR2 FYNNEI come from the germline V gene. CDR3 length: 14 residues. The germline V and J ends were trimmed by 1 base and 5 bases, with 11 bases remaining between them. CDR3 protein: CASSEDRDGYGYTF. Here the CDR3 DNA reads TGTGCCAGCAGTGAAGACAGGGACGGGTATGGCTACACCTTC.

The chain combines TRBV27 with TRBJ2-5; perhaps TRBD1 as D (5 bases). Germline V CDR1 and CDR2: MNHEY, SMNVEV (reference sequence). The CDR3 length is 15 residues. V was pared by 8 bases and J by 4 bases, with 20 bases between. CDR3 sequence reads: CASALWGKPLETQYF. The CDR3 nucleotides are TGTGCCAGCGCCCTCTGGGGCAAACCTCTAGAGACCCAGTACTTC.

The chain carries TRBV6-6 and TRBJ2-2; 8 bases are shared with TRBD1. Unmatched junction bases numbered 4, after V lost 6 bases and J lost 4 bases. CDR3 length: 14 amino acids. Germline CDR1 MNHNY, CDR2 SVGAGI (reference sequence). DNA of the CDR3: TGTGCCAGCAGGGACAGGGACGTCACCGGGGAGCTGTTTTTT. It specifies CASRDRDVTGELFF.

The CDR3 is CASTRQNTGELFF. CDR3 DNA: TGTGCCAGCACCCGACAGAACACCGGGGAGCTGTTTTTT. The chain couples TRBV6-6 to TRBJ2-2; no firm D call. The V end lost 7 bases, the J end lost 1 base, and 7 bases lay between the germline ends. The CDR3 runs 13 residues. Germline loops: CDR1 MNHNY, CDR2 SVGAGI (reference sequence).

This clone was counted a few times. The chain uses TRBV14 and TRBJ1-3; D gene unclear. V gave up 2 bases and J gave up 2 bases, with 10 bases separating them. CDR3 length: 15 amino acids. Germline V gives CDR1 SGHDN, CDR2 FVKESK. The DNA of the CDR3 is TGTGCCAGCAGCCAACGGACTGGAGCTGGAAACACCATATATTTT. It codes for CASSQRTGAGNTIYF.